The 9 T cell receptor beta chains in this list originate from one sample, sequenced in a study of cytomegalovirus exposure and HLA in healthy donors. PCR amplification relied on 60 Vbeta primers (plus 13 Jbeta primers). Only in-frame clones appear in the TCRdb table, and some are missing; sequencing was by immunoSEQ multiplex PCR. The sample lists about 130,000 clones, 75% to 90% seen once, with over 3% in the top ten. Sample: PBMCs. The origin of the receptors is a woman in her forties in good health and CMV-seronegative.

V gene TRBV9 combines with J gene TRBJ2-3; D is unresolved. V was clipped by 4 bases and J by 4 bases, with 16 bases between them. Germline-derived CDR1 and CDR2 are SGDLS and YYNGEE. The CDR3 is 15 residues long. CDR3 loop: CASSTSFPAADTQYF. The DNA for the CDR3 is TGTGCCAGCAGCACCAGTTTCCCCGCGGCAGATACGCAGTATTTT.

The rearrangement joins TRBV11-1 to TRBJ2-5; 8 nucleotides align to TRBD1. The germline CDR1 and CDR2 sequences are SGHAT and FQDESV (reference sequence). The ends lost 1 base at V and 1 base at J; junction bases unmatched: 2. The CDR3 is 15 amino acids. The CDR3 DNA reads TGTGCCAGCAGCTTAGGCGACAGGGGCCAAGAGACCCAGTACTTC. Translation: CASSLGDRGQETQYF.

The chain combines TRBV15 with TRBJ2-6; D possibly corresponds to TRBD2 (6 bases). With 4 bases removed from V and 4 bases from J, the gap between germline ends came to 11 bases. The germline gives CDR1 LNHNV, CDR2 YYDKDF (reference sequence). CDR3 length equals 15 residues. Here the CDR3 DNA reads TGTGCCACCAGCATTAGCGGTACGGGGGCCAACGTCCTGACTTTC. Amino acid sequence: CATSISGTGANVLTF.

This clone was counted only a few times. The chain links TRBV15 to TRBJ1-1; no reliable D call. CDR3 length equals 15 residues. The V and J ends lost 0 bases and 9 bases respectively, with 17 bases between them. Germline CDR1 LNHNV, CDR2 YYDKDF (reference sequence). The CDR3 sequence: CATSRDRLETEKAFF. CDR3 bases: TGTGCCACCAGCAGAGATCGTTTGGAAACAGAAAAAGCTTTCTTT.

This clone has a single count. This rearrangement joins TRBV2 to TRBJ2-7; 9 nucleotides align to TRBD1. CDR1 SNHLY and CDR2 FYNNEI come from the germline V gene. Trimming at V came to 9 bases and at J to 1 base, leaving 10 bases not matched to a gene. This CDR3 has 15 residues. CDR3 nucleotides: TGTGCCAGTAAGGCTTACGGGACAGGGTCCTACGAGCAGTACTTC. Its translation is CASKAYGTGSYEQYF. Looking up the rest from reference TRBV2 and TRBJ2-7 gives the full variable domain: EPEVTQTPSHQVTQMGQEVILRCVPISNHLYFYWYRQILGQKVEFLVSFYNNEISEKSEIFDDQFSVERPDGSNFTLKIRSTKLEDSAMYFCASKAYGTGSYEQYFGPGTRLTVT.

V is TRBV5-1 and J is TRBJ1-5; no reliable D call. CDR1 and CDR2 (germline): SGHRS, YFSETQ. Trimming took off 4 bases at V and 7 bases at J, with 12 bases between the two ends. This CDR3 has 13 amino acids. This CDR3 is CASSPNGRQPQHF. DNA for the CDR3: TGCGCCAGCAGCCCCAACGGTCGACAGCCCCAGCATTTT. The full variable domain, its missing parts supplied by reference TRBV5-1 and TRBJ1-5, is KAGVTQTPRYLIKTRGQQVTLSCSPISGHRSVSWYQQTPGQGLQFLFEYFSETQRNKGNFPGRFSGRQFSNSRSEMNVSTLELGDSALYLCASSPNGRQPQHFGDGTRLSIL.

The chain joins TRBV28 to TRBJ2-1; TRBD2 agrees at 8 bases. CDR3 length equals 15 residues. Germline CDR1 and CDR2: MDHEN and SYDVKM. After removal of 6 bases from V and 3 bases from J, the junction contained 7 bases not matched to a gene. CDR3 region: CASSPGTRYYNEQFF. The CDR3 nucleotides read TGTGCCAGCAGCCCCGGGACTAGATACTACAATGAGCAGTTCTTC. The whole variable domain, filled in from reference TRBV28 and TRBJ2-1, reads DVKVTQSSRYLVKRTGEKVFLECVQDMDHENMFWYRQDPGLGLRLIYFSYDVKMKEKGDIPEGYSVSREKKERFSLILESASTNQTSMYLCASSPGTRYYNEQFFGPGTRLTVL.

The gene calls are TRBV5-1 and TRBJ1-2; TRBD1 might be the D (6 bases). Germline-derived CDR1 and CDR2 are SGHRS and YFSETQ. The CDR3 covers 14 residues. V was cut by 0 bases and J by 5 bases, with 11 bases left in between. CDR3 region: CASSLDTGTYGYTF. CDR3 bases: TGCGCCAGCAGCTTGGACACGGGGACATATGGCTACACCTTC.

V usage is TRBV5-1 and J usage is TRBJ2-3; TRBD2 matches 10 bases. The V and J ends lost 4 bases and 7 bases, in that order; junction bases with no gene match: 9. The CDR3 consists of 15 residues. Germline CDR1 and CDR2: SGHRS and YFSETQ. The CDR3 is CASSQTLAGVNTQYF. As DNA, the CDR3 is TGCGCCAGCAGCCAAACCCTAGCGGGAGTGAATACGCAGTATTTT.